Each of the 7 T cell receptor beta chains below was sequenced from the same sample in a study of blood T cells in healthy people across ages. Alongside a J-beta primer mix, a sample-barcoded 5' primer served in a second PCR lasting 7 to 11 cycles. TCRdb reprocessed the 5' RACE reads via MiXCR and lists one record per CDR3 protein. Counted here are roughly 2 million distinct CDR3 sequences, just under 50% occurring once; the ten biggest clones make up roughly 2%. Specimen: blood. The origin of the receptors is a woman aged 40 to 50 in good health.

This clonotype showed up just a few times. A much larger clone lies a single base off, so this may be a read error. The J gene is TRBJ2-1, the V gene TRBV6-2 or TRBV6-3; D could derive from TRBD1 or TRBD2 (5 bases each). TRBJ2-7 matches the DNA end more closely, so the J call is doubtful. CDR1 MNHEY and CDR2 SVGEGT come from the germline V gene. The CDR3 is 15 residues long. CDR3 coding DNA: TGTGCCAGCGGGACCTTACTCAGCTCCTACAATGAGCAGTACTTC. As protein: CASGTLLSSYNEQYF.

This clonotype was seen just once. For the CDR3, the DNA is TGTGCCAGCAGTTTATCCGGCAGGGGGAGGAATGAGCAGTTCTTC. Protein: CASSLSGRGRNEQFF. The V call is TRBV28, the J call TRBJ2-1; a possible D gene is TRBD1 (7 bases). The CDR3 totals 15 residues. V was clipped by 1 base and J by 7 bases, with 14 bases between them. The germline V gene has CDR1 MDHEN and CDR2 SYDVKM.

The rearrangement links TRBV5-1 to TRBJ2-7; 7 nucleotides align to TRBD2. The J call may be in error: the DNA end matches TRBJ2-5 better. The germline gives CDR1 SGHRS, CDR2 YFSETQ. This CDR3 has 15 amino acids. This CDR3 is CASSASLAEKETQYF. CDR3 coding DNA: TGCGCCAGCAGTGCATCCCTAGCGGAAAAAGAGACCCAGTACTTC.

In DNA, the CDR3 is TGTGCCAGCAGCATGGACAGGGGTCAAGCCGAGCAGTACTTC. Amino acid sequence: CASSMDRGQAEQYF. The rearrangement uses TRBV12-3 or TRBV12-4 and TRBJ2-7; 9 bases are a match to TRBD1. The CDR3 length is 14 residues. The junction had 9 bases not matched to a gene; V was cut back by 6 bases and J by 6 bases.

The CDR3 spells CASSFQGSPRGNEQFF. For the CDR3, the DNA is TGTGCCAGCAGCTTCCAGGGGTCTCCCCGGGGGAATGAGCAGTTCTTC. The chain links TRBV7-2 to TRBJ2-1; D assignment may be TRBD1 or TRBD2 (6 bases each). The germline V gene has CDR1 SGHTA and CDR2 FQGNSA. The CDR3 loop spans 16 amino acids. Between the trimmed V and J ends, which lost 3 bases and 7 bases, there was a span of 19 bases.

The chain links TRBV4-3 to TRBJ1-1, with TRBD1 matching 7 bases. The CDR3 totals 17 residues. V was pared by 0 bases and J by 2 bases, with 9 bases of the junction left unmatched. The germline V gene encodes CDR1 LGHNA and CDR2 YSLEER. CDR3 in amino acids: CASSQDGEGTENTEAFF. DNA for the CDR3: TGCGCCAGCAGCCAAGATGGAGAAGGGACAGAAAACACTGAAGCTTTCTTT.

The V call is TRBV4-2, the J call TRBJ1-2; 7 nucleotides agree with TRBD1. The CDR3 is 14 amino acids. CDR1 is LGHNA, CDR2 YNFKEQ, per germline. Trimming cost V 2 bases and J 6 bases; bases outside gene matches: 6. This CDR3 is CASSQPQGSNGYTF. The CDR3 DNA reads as TGTGCCAGCAGCCAACCACAGGGGAGTAATGGCTACACCTTC.